The count of the clone carrying this T cell receptor beta chain is one. The source of the sample is a study of blood T cell repertoires in COVID-19. From germline, CDR1 is SNHLY and CDR2 FYNNEI. The V end was cut by 6 bases, the J end by 1 base, with 13 bases between. The CDR3 is made up of 15 amino acids. Profiling relied on immunoSEQ multiplex PCR, and the TCRdb table lists in-frame clones only, not all of them. Here the sample spans roughly 26,000 clones, 85% to 90% being singletons. The origin of this receptor is a human donor with active COVID-19. The donor label of this sample is uncertain. Source material: peripheral blood. This rearrangement joins TRBV2 to TRBJ1-5; no clear D gene. CDR3 nucleotides: TGTGCCAGCAGAGGTATCGCGGGGAGCAATCAGCCCCAGCATTTT. The encoded protein is CASRGIAGSNQPQHF.